These 25 T cell receptor beta chains came from one sample sequenced in a study of OX40 agonist ivuxolimab in advanced cancers. Libraries were prepared by immunoSEQ multiplex PCR; TCRdb keeps only in-frame clonotypes and omits some of them. The sample consists of 70,000 to 95,000 clones, roughly four fifths of them appearing once. Sequenced material: CD4+ or CD8+ T cells sorted from blood, taken in a trial of the OX40 agonist ivuxolimab. The receptors come from an adult with an advanced solid tumor such as melanoma, head and neck, liver or kidney cancer.

The chain carries TRBV4-1 and TRBJ1-1; no clear D. Germline values: CDR1 MGHRA, CDR2 YSYEKL. The CDR3 consists of 14 residues. V lost 0 bases and J lost 4, with 9 bases in between. This CDR3 is CASSQDRVLTEAFF. The DNA of the CDR3 is TGCGCCAGCAGCCAAGACCGGGTTCTCACTGAAGCTTTCTTT.

The V gene is TRBV30, the J gene TRBJ2-7; 8 bases map to TRBD2. The V gene end was trimmed by 5 bases and the J gene end by 6 bases; junction bases not matched to a gene: 9. Per the germline V gene, CDR1 is GTSNPN and CDR2 is SVGIG (reference sequence). CDR3 length: 13 residues. The CDR3: CAWQGLVVGEQYF. The CDR3 bases are TGTGCCTGGCAGGGACTAGTAGTCGGCGAGCAGTACTTC.

The J gene is TRBJ2-3, the V gene TRBV29-1, with TRBD2 matching 10 bases. From germline, CDR1 is SQVTM and CDR2 ANQGSEA. The V gene end was trimmed by 7 bases and the J gene end by 5 bases; junction bases not matched to a gene: 15. This CDR3 contains 16 residues. CDR3 sequence: CSASPTGAGGQDTQYF. CDR3 DNA sequence: TGCAGCGCGTCCCCCACTGGAGCGGGGGGGCAAGATACGCAGTATTTT.

The gene calls are TRBV7-9 and TRBJ2-7; 8 nucleotides align to TRBD1. J gave up 0 bases and V 5 bases, and 3 bases lay outside the gene matches. The CDR3 covers 14 residues. The germline V gene encodes CDR1 SEHNR and CDR2 FQNEAQ (reference sequence). CDR3 DNA sequence: TGTGCCAGCAGCAAACAGGGGGTCTCCTACGAGCAGTACTTC. Encoded protein: CASSKQGVSYEQYF. The full variable domain, completed using reference TRBV7-9 and TRBJ2-7, is DTGVSQNPRHKITKRGQNVTFRCDPISEHNRLYWYRQTLGQGPEFLTYFQNEAQLEKSRLLSDRFSAERPKGSFSTLEIQRTEQGDSAMYLCASSKQGVSYEQYFGPGTRLTVT.

The gene calls are TRBV6-1 and TRBJ2-2, with 8 bases fitting TRBD2. From germline, CDR1 is MNHNS and CDR2 SASEGT. V trimming: 0 bases; J trimming: 6 bases; junction bases outside the gene matches: 18. The CDR3 contains 20 residues. The CDR3 sequence is CASSEAGGGRGGTRPGELFF. The DNA of the CDR3 is TGTGCCAGCAGTGAAGCGGGCGGGGGGCGAGGAGGGACGCGCCCCGGGGAGCTGTTTTTT.

The chain uses TRBV6-4 and TRBJ2-3, with TRBD2 matching over 15 bases. From germline, CDR1 is MRHNA and CDR2 SNTAGT. V shed 6 bases and J 6 bases; nucleotides not matched to a gene: 1. The CDR3 sequence is 14 residues long. CDR3 nucleotide sequence: TGTGCCAGCAGGGGACTAGCGGGGGGCGATACGCAGTATTTT. It codes for CASRGLAGGDTQYF.

The rearrangement uses TRBV2 and TRBJ1-3, with 9 positions matching TRBD1. The CDR3 totals 14 residues. Losses at the gene ends were 11 bases for V and 0 bases for J; bases not matched to a gene: 5. The germline gives CDR1 SNHLY, CDR2 FYNNEI. The CDR3 protein is CAGGQGSSGNTIYF. CDR3 bases: TGTGCCGGCGGACAGGGGAGCTCTGGAAACACCATATATTTT.

This clone was detected once. The genes are TRBV27 and TRBJ2-5; D uncertain. CDR1 and CDR2 (germline): MNHEY, SMNVEV (reference sequence). V was pared by 5 bases and J by 0 bases, with 4 bases between. This CDR3 spans 12 amino acids. The CDR3, as DNA: TGTGCCAGCAGTCGTAACCAAGAGACCCAGTACTTC. This codes for CASSRNQETQYF.

The chain links TRBV28 to TRBJ1-1; D might be TRBD1 (6 bases). The CDR3 extends over 15 amino acids. V lost 6 bases, J lost 3 bases, and 17 bases lay in between. Germline V gene data show CDR1 as MDHEN and CDR2 as SYDVKM. The CDR3 loop is CASSLLGAADTEAFF. The DNA of the CDR3 is TGTGCCAGCAGCCTCTTGGGGGCGGCTGACACTGAAGCTTTCTTT.

This clone was recorded only once. The rearrangement uses TRBV6-5 and TRBJ1-1; D unresolved. The CDR3 runs 13 residues. The V end was cut by 2 bases, the J end by 0 bases, with 4 bases between. CDR1 and CDR2 (germline): MNHEY, SVGAGI. The CDR3 spells CASSYVLNTEAFF. As DNA, the CDR3 is TGTGCCAGCAGTTACGTCTTGAACACTGAAGCTTTCTTT.

The rearrangement uses TRBV9 and TRBJ1-5, with TRBD1 as a possible D gene (6 bases). Trimming pared 4 bases from V and 2 bases from J, leaving 16 bases between. The CDR3 has 16 residues. The germline V gene has CDR1 SGDLS and CDR2 YYNGEE. The CDR3 loop is CASSFTKQGGNQPQHF. CDR3 nucleotide sequence: TGTGCCAGCAGCTTTACGAAACAGGGAGGCAATCAGCCCCAGCATTTT. The full variable domain, rest sourced from reference TRBV9 and TRBJ1-5, is DSGVTQTPKHLITATGQRVTLRCSPRSGDLSVYWYQQSLDQGLQFLIQYYNGEERAKGNILERFSAQQFPDLHSELNLSSLELGDSALYFCASSFTKQGGNQPQHFGDGTRLSIL.

This chain connects TRBV28 to TRBJ2-1; D not certain. The V end lost 2 bases, the J end lost 5 bases, and 13 bases lay between the germline ends. CDR3 length equals 15 residues. Germline assignment: CDR1 MDHEN and CDR2 SYDVKM. CDR3 nucleotides: TGTGCCAGCAGTTTAAATTTCCTCGGAAACAATGAGCAGTTCTTC. This translates into CASSLNFLGNNEQFF.

CDR3 region: CASSPNQETQYF. The CDR3 DNA reads as TGTGCCAGCTCACCAAACCAAGAGACCCAGTACTTC. The V gene is TRBV18, the J gene TRBJ2-5; unclear D gene. The CDR3 spans 12 residues. V was clipped by 2 bases and J by 0 bases, with 1 base between them. Germline V gives CDR1 KGHSH, CDR2 LQKENI.

V is TRBV18 and J is TRBJ2-5, with D maybe TRBD1 (5 bases). Germline CDR1 reads KGHSH; CDR2 reads LQKENI. There are 14 residues in the CDR3. V dropped 0 bases and J dropped 6 bases, with 11 bases sitting between them. CDR3 region: CASSPPTEPKTQYF. The CDR3 nucleotides are TGTGCCAGCTCACCACCGACAGAACCGAAGACCCAGTACTTC.

The chain combines TRBV28 with TRBJ2-6; possible D gene TRBD2, 6 bases. Trimming shortened V by 4 bases and J by 0 bases, and 16 bases separated the two germline ends. The CDR3 loop spans 18 amino acids. Germline CDR1 and CDR2: MDHEN and SYDVKM. CDR3 nucleotides: TGTGCCAGCAGTTCCCTTCTGAGCGGGCGCTCTGGGGCCAACGTCCTGACTTTC. Its translation is CASSSLLSGRSGANVLTF.

V gene TRBV28 combines with J gene TRBJ2-6; D is perhaps TRBD1 or TRBD2 (5 bases each). V was cut by 6 bases and J by 0 bases, with 15 bases left in between. The germline CDR1 and CDR2 sequences are MDHEN and SYDVKM. The CDR3 runs 17 residues. CDR3 amino acids: CASRTPGPFSGANVLTF. In nucleotides, the CDR3 is TGTGCCAGCAGAACGCCGGGACCCTTCTCTGGGGCCAACGTCCTGACTTTC.

V gene TRBV7-2 combines with J gene TRBJ2-5; D uncertain. This CDR3 spans 14 amino acids. CDR1 and CDR2 (germline): SGHTA, FQGNSA. Trimming pared 5 bases from V and 3 bases from J, leaving 13 bases between. The CDR3 sequence is CASSQDTYEETQYF. CDR3 nucleotide sequence: TGTGCCAGCAGCCAGGATACATACGAAGAGACCCAGTACTTC.

This chain uses TRBV19 with TRBJ1-6, with D possibly being TRBD1 (6 bases). Germline V gene sequence: CDR1 LNHDA, CDR2 SQIVND (reference sequence). This CDR3 comprises 15 residues. V was pared by 4 bases and J by 15 bases, with 22 bases between. The CDR3 loop is CASSTLRDIAVHLHF. CDR3 bases: TGTGCCAGTAGTACTCTCCGGGACATTGCTGTGCACCTCCACTTT.

The chain employs TRBV7-9 and TRBJ2-7; 10 bases map to TRBD1. CDR3 length: 15 residues. The germline gives CDR1 SEHNR, CDR2 FQNEAQ (reference sequence). After removal of 6 bases from V and 2 bases from J, the junction contained 7 bases not matched to a gene. The CDR3 DNA follows: TGTGCCAGCAGTGACGGACAGGGGGGGGCCTACGAGCAGTACGTC. It specifies CASSDGQGGAYEQYV.

The chain is built from TRBV6-1 and TRBJ2-5; 7 bases match TRBD2. CDR3 length: 14 residues. Unmatched junction bases numbered 6, after V lost 4 bases and J lost 4 bases. The germline V gene encodes CDR1 MNHNS and CDR2 SASEGT. In DNA, the CDR3 is TGTGCCAGCAGTGCGACTAGCTCCCGAGAGACCCAGTACTTC. The encoded protein is CASSATSSRETQYF.

This clone appeared once. V gene TRBV5-1 combines with J gene TRBJ2-2, with 9 bases identical to TRBD2. V dropped 6 bases and J dropped 2; count of bases not matched to a gene: 8. Germline CDR1 reads SGHRS; CDR2 reads YFSETQ. This CDR3 is built from 16 residues. CDR3 protein: CASNALAGLNTGELFF. CDR3 sequence (DNA): TGCGCCAGCAACGCCCTAGCGGGACTCAACACCGGGGAGCTGTTTTTT.

V is TRBV18 and J is TRBJ2-3; D uncertain. Germline CDR1 and CDR2: KGHSH and LQKENI. V lost 6 bases and J 2 bases, leaving 15 bases between the germline ends. The CDR3 has 15 residues. CDR3 sequence: CASSDTIGYTDTQYF. CDR3 DNA sequence: TGTGCCAGCTCGGATACCATAGGATACACAGATACGCAGTATTTT. Using reference TRBV18 and TRBJ2-3 for the parts outside the CDR3, the full variable domain is NAGVMQNPRHLVRRRGQEARLRCSPMKGHSHVYWYRQLPEEGLKFMVYLQKENIIDESGMPKERFSAEFPKEGPSILRIQQVVRGDSAAYFCASSDTIGYTDTQYFGPGTRLTVL.

CDR3 loop: CASSQEGQDQPQHF. CDR3 DNA sequence: TGTGCCAGCAGCCAAGAAGGACAGGACCAGCCCCAGCATTTT. V usage is TRBV4-2 and J usage is TRBJ1-5, with 7 bases fitting TRBD1. The CDR3 totals 14 residues. Trimming took 0 bases from V and 7 from J; bases not matched to a gene: 3. CDR1 is LGHNA, CDR2 YNFKEQ, per germline.

DNA of the CDR3: TGTGCCAGCAGTCCGGGACCGCCCTCCTACAATGAGCAGTTCTTC. Translated: CASSPGPPSYNEQFF. V usage is TRBV27 and J usage is TRBJ2-1; D may be TRBD1 or TRBD2 (5 bases each). The germline CDR1 and CDR2 sequences are MNHEY and SMNVEV (reference sequence). The length of the CDR3 is 15 residues. The V and J ends lost 5 bases and 0 bases respectively, with 11 bases between them.

This chain joins TRBV5-5 and TRBJ2-3; D is uncertain. CDR3 length: 14 residues. V lost 0 bases and J 5 bases, leaving 10 bases between the germline ends. CDR1 is SGHKS, CDR2 YYEKEE, per germline (reference sequence). This CDR3 is CASSLAGWGDTQYF. The CDR3 DNA reads as TGTGCCAGCAGCTTGGCAGGCTGGGGAGATACGCAGTATTTT.